The 26 T cell receptor beta chains in this list originate from one sample, sequenced in a study of CD8 T cells in ankylosing spondylitis. TCRdb re-derived calls from the 5' RACE reads in MiXCR, one entry per CDR3 protein. The repertoire has fewer than 350,000 distinct CDR3 sequences, under 14% of them found once; the top ten carry 9.1%. Sequencing was performed on blood, either unsorted or a sorted T cell fraction (not recorded which). These receptors all come from a female donor with ankylosing spondylitis or in good health (not recorded which).

The table lists this clonotype with many counts. The rearrangement uses TRBV7-9 and TRBJ2-1, with 10 bases lining up with TRBD2. The length of the CDR3 is 14 residues. The V gene end was trimmed by 2 bases and the J gene end by 12 bases; junction bases not matched to a gene: 7. CDR1 is SEHNR and CDR2 is FQNEAQ in the germline V gene (reference sequence). In nucleotides, the CDR3 is TGTGCCAGCAGCTTAACTCCTAGCGGGAGTGGGCAGTTCTTC. Protein: CASSLTPSGSGQFF.

This clonotype was picked up many times. The chain carries TRBV6-1 and TRBJ1-6, with no clear D. Trimming took off 7 bases at V and 10 bases at J, with 14 bases between the two ends. The CDR3 contains 13 residues. CDR1 MNHNS and CDR2 SASEGT come from the germline V gene. Here the CDR3 DNA reads TGTGCCAGCATCCGGGATATCTACTCACCCCTCCACTTT. Protein sequence: CASIRDIYSPLHF.

This clonotype has ten or more counts. The gene calls are TRBV10-3 and TRBJ2-2, with D maybe TRBD2 (5 bases). The CDR3 is 15 amino acids. V shed 4 bases and J shed 5 bases, with 14 bases lying between them. CDR1 and CDR2 (germline): ENHRY, SYGVKD. The CDR3 loop is CAISAADLTTGELFF. CDR3 nucleotide sequence: TGTGCCATCAGTGCCGCGGACTTAACAACCGGGGAGCTGTTTTTT.

The chain uses TRBV5-1 and TRBJ1-3; the D gene is possibly TRBD1 (5 bases). V lost 0 bases, J lost 2 bases, and 15 bases lay in between. The V gene's germline CDR1 is SGHRS and CDR2 YFSETQ. This CDR3 spans 17 amino acids. The CDR3 bases are TGCGCCAGCAGCTTGGGGGTTGGGGGGACTGCTGGAAACACCATATATTTT. The encoded protein is CASSLGVGGTAGNTIYF.

The sample holds many counts of this clonotype. This chain links TRBV7-8 with TRBJ1-1; D unresolved. Germline V gives CDR1 SGHVS, CDR2 FQNEAQ. The V end lost 2 bases, the J end lost 0 bases, and 7 bases lay between the germline ends. This CDR3 comprises 14 residues. DNA for the CDR3: TGTGCCAGCAGCTTACGGGCCCTGAACACTGAAGCTTTCTTT. Its translation is CASSLRALNTEAFF.

In this sample, this clonotype turned up a few times. The chain's CDR3 is CASSVDGTSGFTDTQYF. CDR3 nucleotide sequence: TGTGCCAGCAGCGTAGACGGGACTAGCGGATTCACAGATACGCAGTATTTT. The V gene is TRBV9, the J gene TRBJ2-3, with 11 bases identical to TRBD2. Germline assignment: CDR1 SGDLS and CDR2 YYNGEE. J was trimmed by 2 bases and V by 0 bases; bases with no gene match: 5. The CDR3 consists of 17 residues.

V is TRBV9 and J is TRBJ1-2; D not certain. Per germline, CDR1 SGDLS and CDR2 YYNGEE. V dropped 0 bases and J dropped 0 bases, with 6 bases sitting between them. The length of the CDR3 is 14 residues. The CDR3 here is CASSVDTANYGYTF. The CDR3 coding sequence is TGTGCCAGCAGCGTAGATACGGCTAACTATGGCTACACCTTC. Based on the CDR3 plus reference TRBV9 and TRBJ1-2, the full variable domain is DSGVTQTPKHLITATGQRVTLRCSPRSGDLSVYWYQQSLDQGLQFLIQYYNGEERAKGNILERFSAQQFPDLHSELNLSSLELGDSALYFCASSVDTANYGYTFGSGTRLTVV.

V and J are TRBV27 and TRBJ2-7, with D perhaps being TRBD1 or TRBD2 (7 bases each). The germline V gene encodes CDR1 MNHEY and CDR2 SMNVEV (reference sequence). Trimming stripped 7 bases from V and 2 bases from J, with 15 bases between. The CDR3 has 14 amino acids. The CDR3 DNA is TGTGCCAGCACCTTGGGGAGGGGGCCCTACGAGCAGTACTTC. The encoded protein is CASTLGRGPYEQYF.

This clonotype was recorded many times. In DNA form, the CDR3 reads TGTGCCAGCACCAGGAGACTAGCTGAGCAGTACTTC. Amino acids: CASTRRLAEQYF. J is TRBJ2-7 and V is TRBV12-3 or TRBV12-4; 7 bases agree with TRBD2. With 7 bases clipped from V and 7 bases from J, the junction kept 7 bases outside the gene matches. The CDR3 has 12 residues.

In its sample, this clonotype was seen a few times. The chain combines TRBV20-1 with TRBJ2-7, with 8 positions matching TRBD1. CDR1 and CDR2 (germline): DFQATT, SNEGSKA (reference sequence). With V trimmed by 1 base and J by 2 bases, 7 bases remained unmatched. The CDR3 has 15 residues. The CDR3: CSARVHGTGTYEQYF. The CDR3 DNA sequence: TGCAGTGCTAGAGTGCATGGGACAGGTACCTACGAGCAGTACTTC.

This clonotype has at least ten counts. The rearrangement links TRBV7-8 to TRBJ2-3; the match to TRBD1 covers 7 bases. V gave up 8 bases and J gave up 1 base; unmatched junction bases: 9. The CDR3 has 15 amino acids. Germline V gene lookup returns CDR1 SGHVS and CDR2 FQNEAQ. The CDR3 nucleotides are TGTGCCAGCGACTTGACAGGGTTAGGCACAGATACGCAGTATTTT. Amino acid sequence: CASDLTGLGTDTQYF. The full variable domain, in which reference TRBV7-8 and TRBJ2-3 provide the parts outside the CDR3, is GAGVSQSPRYKVAKRGQDVALRCDPISGHVSLFWYQQALGQGPEFLTYFQNEAQLDKSGLPSDRFFAERPEGSVSTLKIQRTQQEDSAVYLCASDLTGLGTDTQYFGPGTRLTVL.

Ten or more counts support this clonotype. The chain combines TRBV20-1 with TRBJ2-7, with D maybe TRBD1 (5 bases). V shed 5 bases and J shed 3 bases, with 17 bases lying between them. Germline V gene lookup returns CDR1 DFQATT and CDR2 SNEGSKA (reference sequence). The CDR3 loop spans 14 amino acids. CDR3: CSAPLQVSLYEQYF. Written as DNA, the CDR3 is TGCAGTGCTCCCTTACAGGTGTCCCTCTACGAGCAGTACTTC.

This clonotype came up many times. The chain joins TRBV10-3 to TRBJ1-2; no clear D. Germline V gene lookup returns CDR1 ENHRY and CDR2 SYGVKD. Trimming cost V 3 bases and J 4 bases, with 6 bases left between them. This CDR3 contains 12 residues. Written as DNA, the CDR3 is TGTGCCATCAGTGATGGTGGCTATGGCTACACCTTC. It yields the protein CAISDGGYGYTF.

This chain links TRBV20-1 with TRBJ2-3, with 11 bases fitting TRBD2. CDR3 length: 15 amino acids. Germline V gene lookup returns CDR1 DFQATT and CDR2 SNEGSKA (reference sequence). The V gene end was trimmed by 4 bases and the J gene end by 6 bases; junction bases not matched to a gene: 9. CDR3 amino acids: CSATTLAGGVDTQYF. Written as DNA, the CDR3 is TGCAGTGCTACCACCCTAGCGGGAGGAGTGGATACGCAGTATTTT.

Many counts were recorded for this clonotype. The chain combines TRBV28 with TRBJ2-7; possibly TRBD1 for D (5 bases). CDR1 and CDR2 (germline): MDHEN, SYDVKM. With 8 bases removed from V and 6 bases from J, the gap between germline ends came to 14 bases. The CDR3 is 12 amino acids. The CDR3 nucleotides are TGTGCCAGCGATGGACACACCAGCGAGCAGTACTTC. It specifies CASDGHTSEQYF.

This clonotype was counted at least ten times. V is TRBV27 and J is TRBJ1-1; the D gene is possibly TRBD1 (6 bases). Germline-derived CDR1 and CDR2 are MNHEY and SMNVEV (reference sequence). Trimming took off 8 bases at V and 6 bases at J, with 10 bases between the two ends. This CDR3 is 11 amino acids long. The CDR3 loop is CASQQGPEAFF. CDR3 bases: TGTGCCAGCCAACAGGGTCCTGAAGCTTTCTTT.

At least ten counts were recorded for this clonotype. The rearrangement links TRBV20-1 to TRBJ1-2, with 8 bases matching TRBD1. V shed 6 bases, J shed 4 bases, and the junction held 7 bases outside the gene matches. This CDR3 is 13 amino acids long. Germline V gene data show CDR1 as DFQATT and CDR2 as SNEGSKA (reference sequence). The DNA for the CDR3 is TGCAGTGCCGCAGGGGGCCGCGGCTATGGCTACACCTTC. Translation gives CSAAGGRGYGYTF.

Many counts were recorded for this clonotype. The rearrangement links TRBV28 to TRBJ1-2, with D perhaps TRBD1 (5 bases). CDR1 and CDR2 (germline): MDHEN, SYDVKM. The CDR3 is 15 amino acids. V lost 3 bases to trimming and J lost 7 bases, with 18 bases between them. CDR3 coding DNA: TGTGCCAGCAGTTTCCTTTCCGCAGGGCAAAGTGGCTACACCTTC. Its protein is CASSFLSAGQSGYTF.

This clonotype occurred many times. The chain has TRBV18 and TRBJ2-5, with a tentative D call TRBD1 (5 bases). The CDR3 extends over 15 amino acids. Deletions cut 4 bases from V and 3 bases from J, with 15 bases between. Germline loops: CDR1 KGHSH, CDR2 LQKENI. The CDR3 nucleotides read TGTGCCAGCTCACATGCCCAGGGAATTGAAGAGACCCAGTACTTC. This codes for CASSHAQGIEETQYF.

This clonotype has only a few counts. This may come from a read error, since a much larger clone is one base off. The J gene is TRBJ1-6, the V gene TRBV12-3 or TRBV12-4; 7 bases map to TRBD1. This CDR3 region has 14 residues. CDR3 in DNA: TGTGCCAGCAGCTTACAGGGGATGAATTCACCCCTCCGCTTT. It specifies CASSLQGMNSPLRF.

CDR3 bases: TGTGCCATCAGTCGACAGCCTGATCCGATCGGCTACACCTTC. Its translation is CAISRQPDPIGYTF. The V gene is TRBV10-3, the J gene TRBJ1-2; a possible D gene is TRBD1 (5 bases). The CDR3 loop spans 14 amino acids. Trimming removed 5 bases at V and 8 bases at J, with 18 bases between. Germline loops: CDR1 ENHRY, CDR2 SYGVKD.

The gene calls are TRBV7-9 and TRBJ1-4; D unresolved. The CDR3 length is 14 residues. The ends were cut back, 2 bases at V and 5 bases at J, with 9 bases in the middle. CDR1 and CDR2 (germline): SEHNR, FQNEAQ (reference sequence). The CDR3 bases are TGTGCCAGCAGCTTAACAGCGGGGAATGAAAAACTGTTTTTT. Translated: CASSLTAGNEKLFF. The full variable domain, in which reference TRBV7-9 and TRBJ1-4 provide the parts outside the CDR3, is DTGVSQNPRHKITKRGQNVTFRCDPISEHNRLYWYRQTLGQGPEFLTYFQNEAQLEKSRLLSDRFSAERPKGSFSTLEIQRTEQGDSAMYLCASSLTAGNEKLFFGSGTQLSVL.

In this sample, this clonotype turned up many times. CDR3 bases: TGTGCCAGCAGTTACGGGACATCCCCAGAGACCCAGTACTTC. Its translation: CASSYGTSPETQYF. The chain links TRBV6-5 to TRBJ2-5; D is possibly TRBD1 (6 bases). V lost 2 bases and J lost 4, with 11 bases in between. This CDR3 is 14 amino acids long. In germline, CDR1 is MNHEY, CDR2 SVGAGI.

This clonotype was counted many times. This chain connects TRBV29-1 to TRBJ2-5, with D uncertain. V was clipped by 4 bases and J by 0 bases, with 6 bases between them. CDR1 SQVTM and CDR2 ANQGSEA come from the germline V gene. This CDR3 is built from 12 residues. CDR3 sequence reads: CSVGPNQETQYF. CDR3 in DNA: TGCAGCGTTGGTCCGAACCAAGAGACCCAGTACTTC.

This chain uses TRBV5-5 with TRBJ1-1; 7 nucleotides line up with TRBD1. Germline assignment: CDR1 SGHKS and CDR2 YYEKEE (reference sequence). The CDR3 is made up of 16 amino acids. V was clipped by 4 bases and J by 1 base; unmatched bases: 10. The CDR3 protein is CASSQNRGAGNTEAFF. The DNA for the CDR3 is TGTGCCAGCAGCCAAAACAGGGGTGCAGGGAACACTGAAGCTTTCTTT. The full variable domain, in which reference TRBV5-5 and TRBJ1-1 provide the parts outside the CDR3, is DAGVTQSPTHLIKTRGQQVTLRCSPISGHKSVSWYQQVLGQGPQFIFQYYEKEERGRGNFPDRFSARQFPNYSSELNVNALLLGDSALYLCASSQNRGAGNTEAFFGQGTRLTVV.

This clonotype was picked up many times. The gene calls are TRBV10-1 and TRBJ2-3; TRBD2 is a possible D gene (5 bases). Germline assignment: CDR1 WNHNN and CDR2 SYGVQD (reference sequence). The V gene lost 0 bases and the J gene lost 8 bases, with 15 bases spanning the gap. This CDR3 region has 15 residues. The DNA of the CDR3 is TGCGCCAGCAGTGAGTCTGGGCTAGCAAAGGGTACGCAGTATTTT. Amino acid sequence: CASSESGLAKGTQYF.